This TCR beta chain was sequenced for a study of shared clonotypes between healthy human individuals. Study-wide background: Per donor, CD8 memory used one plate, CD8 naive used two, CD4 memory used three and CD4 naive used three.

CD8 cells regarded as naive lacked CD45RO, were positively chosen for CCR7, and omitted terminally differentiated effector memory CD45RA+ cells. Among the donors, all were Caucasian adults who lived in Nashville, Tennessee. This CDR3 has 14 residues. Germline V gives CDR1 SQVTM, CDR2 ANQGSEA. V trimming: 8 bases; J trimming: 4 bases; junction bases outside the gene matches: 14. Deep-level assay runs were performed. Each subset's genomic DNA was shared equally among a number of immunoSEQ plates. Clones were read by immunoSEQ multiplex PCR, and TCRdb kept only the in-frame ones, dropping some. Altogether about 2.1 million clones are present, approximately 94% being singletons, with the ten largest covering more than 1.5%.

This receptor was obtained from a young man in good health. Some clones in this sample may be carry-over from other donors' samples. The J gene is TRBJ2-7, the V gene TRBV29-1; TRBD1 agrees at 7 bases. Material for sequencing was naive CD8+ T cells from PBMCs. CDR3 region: CSTRDRRGKYEQYF. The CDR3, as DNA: TGCAGCACCCGGGACCGCAGGGGGAAGTACGAGCAGTACTTC.